Following are 4 T cell receptor beta chains from one sample sequenced in a study of T cells in Graves' hyperthyroidism and ophthalmopathy. TCR beta CDR3 regions were amplified from RNA transcripts. When the TCR CDR3 underwent first-round RT-PCR, the HTBI primer set was used. One entry per CDR3 protein results from TCRdb running MiXCR on the multiplex PCR reads. This sample yields hundreds of thousands of distinct CDR3 sequences, of which approximately 20% are seen a single time; roughly 47% belongs to the top ten. The sample consisted of blood. The receptors were sampled from a man aged 35-49 years with Graves' ophthalmopathy.

This clonotype was seen ten or more times. The chain links TRBV18 to TRBJ2-7, with 7 bases fitting TRBD2. The CDR3 sequence is 15 residues long. Germline V gene data show CDR1 as KGHSH and CDR2 as LQKENI. V lost 0 bases to trimming and J lost 2 bases; unmatched junction nucleotides: 4. CDR3 nucleotides: TGTGCCAGCTCACCACCAGGGAGGGCTCCCTACGAGCAGTACTTC. Protein: CASSPPGRAPYEQYF.

The table lists this clonotype with many counts. V and J are TRBV20-1 and TRBJ2-5, with TRBD1 matching over 9 bases. This CDR3 spans 15 amino acids. The J segment lost 5 bases and the V segment lost 1 base, leaving 8 bases of the junction unmatched. The germline CDR1 and CDR2 sequences are DFQATT and SNEGSKA (reference sequence). As DNA, the CDR3 is TGCAGTGCTAGAGCCCTCCGGGACAGGGCGGAGACCCAGTACTTC. Translation: CSARALRDRAETQYF.

Comment on this clonotype: Possible read error: a much larger clone is one base away. Lacking the conserved final phenylalanine or tryptophan, this CDR3 likely reflects a read error. The genes are TRBV12-3 or TRBV12-4 and TRBJ2-2, with 9 bases aligning to TRBD2. The junction had 3 bases not matched to a gene; V was cut back by 6 bases and J by 4 bases. The length of the CDR3 is 14 residues. The CDR3: CASRGSGSTGELFS. The CDR3 DNA follows: TGTGCCAGCAGGGGTAGCGGGAGCACCGGGGAGCTGTTTTCT.

This chain joins TRBV6-2 or TRBV6-3 and TRBJ2-2; 15 bases match TRBD2. Germline values: CDR1 MNHEY, CDR2 SVGEGT. With V trimmed by 7 bases and J by 5 bases, 11 bases remained unmatched. The CDR3 contains 18 residues. CDR3 in amino acids: CASTGLAGGPRKTGELFF. The CDR3 bases are TGTGCCAGCACCGGACTAGCGGGAGGGCCAAGGAAGACCGGGGAGCTGTTTTTT.